These T cell receptor beta chains were read from a single sample in a study of blood T cell repertoires in COVID-19. TCRdb's table, derived via immunoSEQ multiplex PCR, lists solely in-frame clones and lacks some. The sample holds some 130,000 clones, about four fifths seen once. The sample was peripheral blood. Receptors originate from a man aged 35 to 55 with active or convalescent COVID-19. Both conserved end residues are part of each CDR3. The D gene is left open where the match is weak. Clone size is stated in some rows and not others, as once, few, many or a class when expanded.

V gene	clone size	D gene	J gene	CDR3 protein	CDR3 DNA
TRBV11-2	few	.	TRBJ1-1	CASSLALNTEAFF	TGTGCCAGCAGCTTAGCCTTGAACACTGAAGCTTTCTTT
TRBV10-2	.	.	TRBJ1-6	CASRISDRYNSPLHF	TGCGCCAGCCGGATATCGGACAGATATAATTCACCCCTCCACTTT
TRBV4-1	.	.	TRBJ2-1	CASSQDFGLAWNEQFF	TGCGCCAGCAGCCAAGATTTCGGTCTAGCGTGGAATGAGCAGTTCTTC
TRBV7-9	.	.	TRBJ2-5	CASSWGVETQYF	TGTGCCAGTAGCTGGGGGGTGGAGACCCAGTACTTC
TRBV27	once	.	TRBJ1-4	CASMVPGIGEKLFF	TGTGCCAGCATGGTCCCAGGAATAGGTGAAAAACTGTTTTTT
TRBV11-3	few	TRBD1	TRBJ2-1	CASSLRQGSYNEQFF	TGTGCCAGCAGCTTACGACAGGGCTCCTACAATGAGCAGTTCTTC
TRBV7-2	.	.	TRBJ2-1	CASSLRTTYNEQFF	TGTGCCAGCAGCTTAAGGACTACCTACAATGAGCAGTTCTTC
TRBV6-5	.	.	TRBJ1-1	CASSYSGRGHTEAFF	TGTGCCAGCAGTTACTCAGGCAGGGGTCACACTGAAGCTTTCTTT
TRBV6-5	.	TRBD1	TRBJ1-2	CASSYPGGAHGYTF	TGTGCCAGCAGTTACCCAGGGGGCGCGCATGGCTACACCTTC
TRBV2	once	TRBD1	TRBJ2-6	CAIGRTGSGANVLTF	TGTGCCATAGGGCGGACAGGCTCTGGGGCCAACGTCCTGACTTTC
TRBV7-9	.	.	TRBJ2-1	CASSLEDSYNEQFF	TGTGCCAGCAGCTTAGAAGACAGTTACAATGAGCAGTTCTTC
TRBV19	few	.	TRBJ1-5	CASREQGNSNQPQHF	TGTGCCAGTAGAGAGCAGGGGAATAGCAATCAGCCCCAGCATTTT
TRBV12-1	.	.	TRBJ2-1	CASSFAHLPGQAGVGDEQFF	TGTGCCAGCAGCTTTGCCCACCTTCCAGGGCAAGCGGGGGTCGGCGATGAGCAGTTCTTC
TRBV11-3	.	.	TRBJ2-2	CASSRGGELFF	TGTGCCAGCAGCCGGGGCGGGGAGCTGTTTTTT
TRBV7-3	.	.	TRBJ2-2	CASSSGNTGELFF	TGTGCCAGCAGCTCCGGGAACACCGGGGAGCTGTTTTTT
TRBV6-5	.	.	TRBJ1-2	CASSYSRDNYGYTF	TGTGCCAGCAGTTACTCTCGGGATAACTATGGCTACACCTTC
TRBV6-6	.	.	TRBJ2-5	CASSYSGSDQRETQYF	TGTGCCAGCAGTTACTCGGGTAGCGATCAGAGGGAGACCCAGTACTTC
TRBV7-3	.	TRBD1	TRBJ2-1	CASSLKGALSGNEQFF	TGTGCCAGCAGCTTAAAGGGGGCGCTTTCTGGGAATGAGCAGTTCTTC
TRBV19	.	TRBD1	TRBJ1-2	CASRPRTGTSGYGYTF	TGTGCCAGCCGTCCAAGGACAGGGACCAGTGGGTATGGCTACACCTTC
TRBV3-1/TRBV3-2	.	.	TRBJ2-3	CASSLGPLPLHTQYF	TGTGCCAGCAGCTTGGGCCCTCTCCCTTTACATACGCAGTATTTT
TRBV27	.	TRBD1	TRBJ2-1	CASRRDSSYNEQFF	TGTGCCAGCAGGAGGGACAGCTCCTACAATGAGCAGTTCTTC
TRBV16	few	TRBD1	TRBJ1-4	CASSQADRGEKLFF	TGTGCCAGCAGCCAAGCGGACAGGGGCGAAAAACTGTTTTTT
TRBV3-1/TRBV3-2	.	.	TRBJ2-1	CASSQVRSSYNEQFF	TGTGCCAGCAGCCAAGTTCGTAGCTCCTACAATGAGCAGTTCTTC
TRBV28	.	.	TRBJ1-1	CASSFHQNTEAFF	TGTGCCAGCAGTTTCCATCAGAACACTGAAGCTTTCTTT
TRBV19	.	.	TRBJ1-3	CASRPDPSSGNTIYF	TGTGCCAGTAGACCCGATCCGAGCTCTGGAAACACCATATATTTT
TRBV6-6	.	.	TRBJ2-2	CASSYGSAGELFF	TGTGCCAGCAGTTATGGGAGCGCCGGGGAGCTGTTTTTT
TRBV5-1	.	TRBD2	TRBJ2-5	CASSLAVAGGHWETQYF	TGCGCCAGCAGCTTGGCGGTAGCGGGGGGCCATTGGGAGACCCAGTACTTC
TRBV7-9	many	TRBD1	TRBJ2-7	CASSPRDRGVEQYF	TGTGCCAGCAGCCCCCGGGACAGGGGTGTCGAGCAGTACTTC
TRBV2	.	.	TRBJ1-6	CASRGRGSSYNSPLHF	TGTGCCAGCAGAGGACGGGGGAGCTCCTATAATTCACCCCTCCACTTT
TRBV7-3	.	.	TRBJ2-3	CASSLSFSTDTQYF	TGTGCCAGCAGCTTGTCGTTCTCCACAGATACGCAGTATTTT
TRBV28	.	.	TRBJ2-7	CASSFNRETGWYF	TGTGCCAGCAGTTTTAATAGGGAGACCGGATGGTACTTC